This T cell receptor beta chain was profiled in a study of regulatory T cells in long-lasting Graves disease. The germline CDR1 and CDR2 sequences are SGHNT and YYREEE (reference sequence). Trimming removed 4 bases at V and 3 bases at J, with 23 bases between. The CDR3 loop spans 17 amino acids. The time point is: newly diagnosed GD, antithyroid drugs for less than 3 months. From RNA extracted from PBMCs, the TCR library was made. Arm-PCR with iRepertoire HTBI primers amplified the CDR3 regions for these TCR beta libraries. TCRdb passed the multiplex PCR reads through MiXCR, listing each CDR3 protein once. The table has around 450,000 distinct CDR3 sequences, 14% to 15% seen once; the top ten hold over 7.5%. These sequences were also reported in another study, on T cells in Graves' hyperthyroidism and ophthalmopathy.

The sequencing used peripheral blood mononuclear cells (PBMCs), collected at new diagnosis, from a patient treated with antithyroid drugs. The receptor was derived from a woman aged 40-49 years with Graves disease. This rearrangement joins TRBV5-4 to TRBJ2-7, with a tentative D call TRBD1 (5 bases). The CDR3 sequence: CASSPVPLDDRSYEQYF. CDR3 coding DNA: TGTGCCAGCAGCCCCGTTCCCCTCGATGACAGAAGCTACGAGCAGTACTTC.